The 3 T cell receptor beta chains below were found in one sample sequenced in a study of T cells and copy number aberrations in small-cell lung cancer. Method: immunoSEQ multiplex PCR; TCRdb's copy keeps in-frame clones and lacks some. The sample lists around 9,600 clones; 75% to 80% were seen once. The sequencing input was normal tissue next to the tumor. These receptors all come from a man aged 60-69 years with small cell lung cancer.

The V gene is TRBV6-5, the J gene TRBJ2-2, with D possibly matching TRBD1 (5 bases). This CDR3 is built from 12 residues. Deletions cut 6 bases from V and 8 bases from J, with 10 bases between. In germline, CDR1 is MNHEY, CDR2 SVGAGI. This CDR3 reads CASRQGRGELFF. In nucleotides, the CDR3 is TGTGCCAGCAGGCAGGGTCGGGGGGAGCTGTTTTTT.

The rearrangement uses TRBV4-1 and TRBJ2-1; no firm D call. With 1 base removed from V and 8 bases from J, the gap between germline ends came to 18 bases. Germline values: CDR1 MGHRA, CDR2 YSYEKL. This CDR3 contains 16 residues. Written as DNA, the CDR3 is TGCGCCAGCAGCCAAGTAGACTCCAACGTCGCGTATGAGCAGTTCTTC. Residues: CASSQVDSNVAYEQFF.

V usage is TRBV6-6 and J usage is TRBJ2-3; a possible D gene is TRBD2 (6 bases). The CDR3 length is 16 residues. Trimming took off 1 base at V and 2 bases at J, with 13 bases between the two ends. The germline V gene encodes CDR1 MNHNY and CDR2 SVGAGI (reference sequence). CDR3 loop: CASSYFGGKDTDTQYF. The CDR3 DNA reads TGTGCCAGCAGTTACTTCGGGGGTAAAGACACAGATACGCAGTATTTT.